The 15 T cell receptor beta chains listed next were all sequenced from one sample in a study of immune evolution from preneoplasia to lung adenocarcinoma. TCRdb's copy holds only in-frame clones and misses some; the assay was immunoSEQ multiplex PCR. This sample has 3,600 or so clones; roughly half occur once, and the top ten carry 7% to 8.5%. Input material: FFPE normal lung tissue adjacent to the tumor. The receptors here all came from a person aged 50-59 years with lung adenocarcinoma.

CDR3 amino acids: CASSLAQASGNTIYF. CDR3 DNA: TGTGCCAGCAGCTTAGCGCAGGCTTCTGGAAACACCATATATTTT. V gene TRBV7-9 combines with J gene TRBJ1-3, with D unresolved. The germline CDR1 and CDR2 sequences are SEHNR and FQNEAQ (reference sequence). Trimming left V 0 bases short and J 1 base short, with 7 bases between. The CDR3 has 15 residues.

The chain links TRBV6-5 to TRBJ2-5; 9 bases align to TRBD1. With 6 bases clipped from V and 6 bases from J, the junction kept 11 bases outside the gene matches. The CDR3 loop spans 15 amino acids. Germline V gene lookup returns CDR1 MNHEY and CDR2 SVGAGI. Written as DNA, the CDR3 is TGTGCCAGCAGCCCCGCGGGACAGGGATTCAAGACCCAGTACTTC. It translates to CASSPAGQGFKTQYF.

This clone has a handful of counts. The J gene is TRBJ1-1, the V gene TRBV18; no clear D. Germline V gene lookup returns CDR1 KGHSH and CDR2 LQKENI. This CDR3 contains 13 residues. V was shortened by 5 bases and J by 1 base, with 8 bases between the two germline ends. CDR3 nucleotides: TGTGCCAGCTCATTCGGTGCGAACACTGAAGCTTTCTTT. It encodes CASSFGANTEAFF.

The chain couples TRBV6-5 to TRBJ1-2; the match to TRBD1 covers 7 bases. The V gene end was trimmed by 6 bases and the J gene end by 7 bases; junction bases not matched to a gene: 5. Per the germline V gene, CDR1 is MNHEY and CDR2 is SVGAGI. This CDR3 is built from 12 residues. CDR3 loop: CASRRNRGGYTF. The CDR3 region has the DNA TGTGCCAGCAGGAGGAACAGGGGTGGCTACACCTTC.

This clone has a handful of counts. The genes are TRBV6-5 and TRBJ1-5; 10 positions match TRBD1. With 7 bases clipped from V and 7 bases from J, the junction kept 10 bases outside the gene matches. This CDR3 spans 15 amino acids. Germline CDR1 is MNHEY and CDR2 is SVGAGI. This chain's CDR3 is CASKPTGGEIQPQHF. The CDR3 nucleotides are TGTGCCAGCAAACCGACAGGGGGCGAGATCCAGCCCCAGCATTTT.

The chain has TRBV10-1 and TRBJ2-7, with TRBD2 identical over 7 bases. V lost 2 bases to trimming and J lost 0 bases; unmatched junction nucleotides: 4. This CDR3 comprises 15 residues. Germline V CDR1 and CDR2: WNHNN, SYGVQD (reference sequence). CDR3 bases: TGCGCCAGCAGTGAGCAGCTAGCGGACTCCTACGAGCAGTACTTC. This translates into CASSEQLADSYEQYF.

The V call is TRBV4-1, the J call TRBJ2-1; 7 bases are shared with TRBD2. Germline trimming cut 1 base from V and 6 bases from J; bases unmatched to any gene: 12. The CDR3 length is 17 residues. Germline CDR1 is MGHRA and CDR2 is YSYEKL. CDR3 residues: CASSQGPGGEKVNEQFF. DNA for the CDR3: TGCGCCAGCAGCCAAGGTCCTGGGGGGGAGAAGGTCAATGAGCAGTTCTTC.

The chain joins TRBV5-6 to TRBJ1-1, with D uncertain. From germline, CDR1 is SGHDT and CDR2 YYEEEE. The CDR3 runs 13 residues. The V and J ends lost 1 base and 5 bases respectively, with 9 bases between them. Written as DNA, the CDR3 is TGTGCCAGCAGCTTGTACGAGAGGACTGAAGCTTTCTTT. It codes for CASSLYERTEAFF.

CDR3 sequence (DNA): TGTGCCAGCAGTCGGGACAGAGGATTTGAGCAGTTCTTC. Translating it yields CASSRDRGFEQFF. J is TRBJ2-1 and V is TRBV27, with 7 bases lining up with TRBD1. In germline, CDR1 is MNHEY, CDR2 SMNVEV (reference sequence). The CDR3 totals 13 residues. J was trimmed by 9 bases and V by 5 bases; bases with no gene match: 7.

The gene calls are TRBV6-1 and TRBJ1-6; 9 positions agree with TRBD1. The CDR3 totals 15 residues. Germline values: CDR1 MNHNS, CDR2 SASEGT. Trimming removed 6 bases from V and 9 bases from J; junction bases left unmatched: 9. The CDR3 loop reads CASRVPGQGSSPLHF. Here the CDR3 DNA reads TGTGCCAGCAGAGTACCGGGACAGGGTTCTTCACCCCTCCACTTT.

In DNA, the CDR3 is TGCGCCAGCAGCCAAGATCCGGGGACGAGAGAGACCCAGTACTTC. Its translation: CASSQDPGTRETQYF. The rearrangement joins TRBV4-1 to TRBJ2-5; D possibly matches TRBD1 or TRBD2 (5 bases each). The germline V gene encodes CDR1 MGHRA and CDR2 YSYEKL. V was cut by 0 bases and J by 4 bases, with 12 bases left in between. The CDR3 has 15 amino acids.

The chain joins TRBV6-5 to TRBJ2-7; TRBD2 is a possible D gene (5 bases). The V end lost 5 bases, the J end lost 5 bases, and 19 bases lay between the germline ends. The CDR3 is 15 amino acids. CDR1 is MNHEY and CDR2 is SVGAGI in the germline V gene. DNA of the CDR3: TGTGCCAGCAGTCTCGATGGCGGGTCGACGAACGAGCAGTACTTC. It codes for CASSLDGGSTNEQYF.

This clone was detected only once. This chain links TRBV11-2 with TRBJ2-3, with TRBD2 identical over 12 bases. This CDR3 is built from 15 residues. CDR1 and CDR2 from the germline V gene are SGHAT and FQNNGV. V shed 5 bases, J shed 5 bases, and the junction held 5 bases outside the gene matches. CDR3 bases: TGTGCCAGCAGCCTAGCGGGAGGGTGGGTAGATACGCAGTATTTT. Its translation is CASSLAGGWVDTQYF.

The genes are TRBV2 and TRBJ2-7, with D hard to call. The CDR3 contains 11 residues. Germline V gives CDR1 SNHLY, CDR2 FYNNEI. V lost 6 bases, J lost 3 bases, and 6 bases lay in between. CDR3 residues: CASSPGYEQYF. CDR3 coding DNA: TGTGCCAGCAGCCCGGGCTACGAGCAGTACTTC.

The chain is built from TRBV18 and TRBJ1-1; 8 nucleotides match TRBD1. The CDR3 has 13 residues. V lost 7 bases to trimming and J lost 4 bases; unmatched junction nucleotides: 5. Germline-derived CDR1 and CDR2 are KGHSH and LQKENI. CDR3 amino acids: CASCNDRGTEAFF. Written as DNA, the CDR3 is TGTGCCAGCTGCAACGACAGGGGCACTGAAGCTTTCTTT.